These 24 T cell receptor beta chains share one sample of origin, sequenced in a study of siplizumab effects on memory and regulatory T cells. TCRdb's table, derived via immunoSEQ multiplex PCR, lists solely in-frame clones and lacks some. The repertoire holds 80,000 to 130,000 clones, with 90% to 95% as singletons. Sequenced sample: Tregs sorted from blood. These TCRs come from a human donor in good health.

V is TRBV30 and J is TRBJ1-2; 7 bases fit TRBD1. Germline V CDR1 and CDR2: GTSNPN, SVGIG (reference sequence). The CDR3 has 13 residues. J was trimmed by 3 bases and V by 5 bases; bases with no gene match: 6. The CDR3 coding sequence is TGTGCCTGGGTTAATACAGGGGACTATGGCTACACCTTC. It specifies CAWVNTGDYGYTF.

The chain uses TRBV6-1 and TRBJ2-1, with 10 bases lining up with TRBD2. The CDR3 sequence is 15 residues long. Germline V lookup: CDR1 MNHNS, CDR2 SASEGT. The V and J ends lost 4 bases and 6 bases, in that order; junction bases with no gene match: 6. The CDR3 here is CASSAGTSATNEQFF. The CDR3 bases are TGTGCCAGCAGTGCCGGGACTAGCGCGACCAATGAGCAGTTCTTC.

The chain recombines TRBV19 with TRBJ1-2; 8 nucleotides agree with TRBD1. Germline lookup yields CDR1 LNHDA and CDR2 SQIVND (reference sequence). With V trimmed by 9 bases and J by 8 bases, 11 bases remained unmatched. This CDR3 is 13 amino acids long. This chain's CDR3 is CASTKTGEDGYTF. The CDR3 DNA reads as TGTGCCAGCACTAAGACAGGGGAGGACGGCTACACCTTC.

A word on this clone: A junction boundary mismatches the germline segment, possibly from a read error. The chain carries TRBV6-1 and TRBJ2-6; perhaps TRBD1 as D (5 bases). The CDR3 sequence is 15 residues long. CDR1 is MNHNS, CDR2 SASEGT, per germline. Here the CDR3 reads CTSTRVVTGANVLTF. The CDR3 DNA reads TGTACCAGCACCAGGGTTGTCACTGGGGCCAACGTCCTGACTTTC.

The V and J genes are TRBV5-6 and TRBJ1-1; D is perhaps TRBD1 (6 bases). The length of the CDR3 is 18 residues. Trimming removed 0 bases at V and 1 base at J, with 19 bases between. Germline V lookup: CDR1 SGHDT, CDR2 YYEEEE. The CDR3 DNA is TGTGCCAGCAGCTTGGACGGCTGGGGGGCTCTAGGGAACACTGAAGCTTTCTTT. It translates to CASSLDGWGALGNTEAFF.

Written as DNA, the CDR3 is TGTGCCAGCAGCCCCCGCGGGACTTTTAACACCGGGGAGCTGTTTTTT. This translates into CASSPRGTFNTGELFF. The gene calls are TRBV7-3 and TRBJ2-2; D might be TRBD2 (6 bases). CDR1 SGHTA and CDR2 FQGTGA come from the germline V gene. V was trimmed by 5 bases and J by 2 bases, leaving 15 bases between them. The CDR3 runs 16 residues.

The DNA of the CDR3 is TGTGCCAGCAGTTACATAAGGGGAAGCGCCGGGGAGCTGTTTTTT. Amino acid sequence: CASSYIRGSAGELFF. V usage is TRBV7-2 and J usage is TRBJ2-2, with D possibly matching TRBD1 (5 bases). Trimming removed 6 bases at V and 6 bases at J, with 17 bases between. Germline assignment: CDR1 SGHTA and CDR2 FQGNSA. There are 15 residues in the CDR3.

The V and J genes are TRBV7-8 and TRBJ2-5; TRBD2 agrees at 7 bases. Germline V gives CDR1 SGHVS, CDR2 FQNEAQ. The CDR3 extends over 13 amino acids. V was clipped by 1 base and J by 7 bases; unmatched bases: 3. The DNA of the CDR3 is TGTGCCAGCAGCTTAGACGGGAGGACGACCCAGTACTTC. Protein sequence: CASSLDGRTTQYF.

The CDR3 DNA sequence: TGTGCCAGCAGCGTACTACCTACGACAGATACGCAGTATTTT. It codes for CASSVLPTTDTQYF. V is TRBV9 and J is TRBJ2-3; D not certain. This CDR3 is 14 amino acids long. V was shortened by 1 base and J by 3 bases, with 9 bases between the two germline ends. Looked up from germline, CDR1 is SGDLS and CDR2 is YYNGEE.

This rearrangement joins TRBV5-1 to TRBJ1-2, with D possibly matching TRBD1 (5 bases). Germline V lookup: CDR1 SGHRS, CDR2 YFSETQ. The CDR3 is made up of 14 amino acids. V was clipped by 3 bases and J by 3 bases, with 12 bases between them. The CDR3 bases are TGCGCCAGCAGCTGGGGGGACCAGTACTATGGCTACACCTTC. Its translation: CASSWGDQYYGYTF.

The chain recombines TRBV5-1 with TRBJ2-4, with 11 nucleotides matching TRBD2. After removal of 0 bases from V and 3 bases from J, the junction contained 5 bases not matched to a gene. The CDR3 is 17 residues long. Germline V gene sequence: CDR1 SGHRS, CDR2 YFSETQ. CDR3 amino acids: CASSLVGLADLKNIQYF. CDR3 in DNA: TGCGCCAGCAGCTTGGTGGGACTAGCGGACCTCAAAAACATTCAGTACTTC.

V and J are TRBV11-2 and TRBJ2-3; 11 positions match TRBD2. This CDR3 region has 19 residues. Germline assignment: CDR1 SGHAT and CDR2 FQNNGV. Losses at the gene ends were 9 bases for V and 4 bases for J; bases not matched to a gene: 21. The CDR3: CASRKGRSYLAGGADTQYF. Written as DNA, the CDR3 is TGTGCCAGTAGAAAGGGCCGGTCTTACCTAGCGGGAGGAGCAGATACGCAGTATTTT.

This clone was seen a handful of times. The chain is built from TRBV19 and TRBJ1-2; D is perhaps TRBD1 (6 bases). CDR1 and CDR2 (germline): LNHDA, SQIVND (reference sequence). V was cut by 8 bases and J by 8 bases, with 18 bases left in between. This CDR3 region has 13 residues. The CDR3 loop reads CASQLTGYEGYTF. The CDR3 nucleotides are TGTGCCAGTCAATTAACAGGGTACGAAGGCTACACCTTC.

CDR3 amino acids: CASSLGAGGTEAFF. The CDR3 coding sequence is TGCGCCAGCAGCTTGGGGGCAGGGGGCACTGAAGCTTTCTTT. The V call is TRBV5-1, the J call TRBJ1-1; 7 positions agree with TRBD1. The V gene end was trimmed by 0 bases and the J gene end by 4 bases; junction bases not matched to a gene: 3. The germline gives CDR1 SGHRS, CDR2 YFSETQ. This CDR3 has 14 residues.

The rearrangement uses TRBV6-1 and TRBJ1-6, with a possible D match to TRBD1 (5 bases). Per germline, CDR1 MNHNS and CDR2 SASEGT. This CDR3 has 16 residues. V lost 4 bases, J lost 2 bases, and 12 bases lay in between. As DNA, the CDR3 is TGTGCCAGCAGTGTCTGGGGGGTGACCTATAATTCACCCCTCCACTTT. Translated, it gives CASSVWGVTYNSPLHF.

V gene TRBV28 combines with J gene TRBJ2-6; D call uncertain. Germline assignment: CDR1 MDHEN and CDR2 SYDVKM. V lost 8 bases and J lost 0, with 11 bases in between. This CDR3 has 15 residues. CDR3 in DNA: TGTGCCAGCCACCGGGCCTACTCTGGGGCCAACGTCCTGACTTTC. It specifies CASHRAYSGANVLTF.

Worth noting for this clone: Other nucleotide sequences in the sample specify the same CDR3. The V call is TRBV18, the J call TRBJ2-5; D uncertain. The CDR3 is made up of 11 amino acids. From germline, CDR1 is KGHSH and CDR2 LQKENI. Trimming shortened V by 4 bases and J by 2 bases, and 2 bases separated the two germline ends. As DNA, the CDR3 is TGTGCCAGCTCACTACAAGAGACCCAGTACTTC. This sequence encodes CASSLQETQYF.

The chain carries TRBV27 and TRBJ2-3; D tentatively reads TRBD1 or TRBD2 (5 bases each). The CDR3 covers 15 residues. Deletions cut 10 bases from V and 4 bases from J, with 21 bases between. The germline V gene has CDR1 MNHEY and CDR2 SMNVEV (reference sequence). CDR3 in DNA: TGTGCCACCTCCCAGGGTGAGGGGCGCCCAGATACGCAGTATTTT. It translates to CATSQGEGRPDTQYF.

The chain has TRBV5-1 and TRBJ1-2; D is possibly TRBD1 (5 bases). This CDR3 contains 15 residues. CDR1 is SGHRS, CDR2 YFSETQ, per germline. Trimming stripped 3 bases from V and 4 bases from J, with 16 bases between. The CDR3 DNA reads as TGCGCCAGCAGCTCACAACCTCAGGGTTCCTATGGCTACACCTTC. Its translation is CASSSQPQGSYGYTF.

This chain uses TRBV10-2 with TRBJ1-5; 10 nucleotides line up with TRBD1. Germline trimming cut 6 bases from V and 5 bases from J; bases unmatched to any gene: 4. The CDR3 has 14 residues. From germline, CDR1 is WSHSY and CDR2 SAAADI. CDR3 DNA sequence: TGCGCCAGCAGAGACAGGGGGCAGGATCAGCCCCAGCATTTT. This encodes CASRDRGQDQPQHF.

The chain has TRBV11-2 and TRBJ2-7; D ambiguous. The CDR3 totals 15 residues. Germline V lookup: CDR1 SGHAT, CDR2 FQNNGV. The V end lost 1 base, the J end lost 6 bases, and 16 bases lay between the germline ends. The CDR3: CASSLVAALGSEQYF. In DNA, the CDR3 is TGTGCCAGCAGCTTAGTGGCAGCGTTGGGTTCCGAGCAGTACTTC. The full variable domain, with the rest looked up from reference TRBV11-2 and TRBJ2-7, is EAGVAQSPRYKIIEKRQSVAFWCNPISGHATLYWYQQILGQGPKLLIQFQNNGVVDDSQLPKDRFSAERLKGVDSTLKIQPAKLEDSAVYLCASSLVAALGSEQYFGPGTRLTVT.

A single count supports this clone. V gene TRBV12-5 combines with J gene TRBJ1-3; maybe TRBD1 (6 bases). Germline V gene lookup returns CDR1 LGHNT and CDR2 FRNRAP. V was shortened by 1 base and J by 7 bases, with 14 bases between the two germline ends. The CDR3 has 15 residues. The CDR3 here is CASGLDHLGGNTIYF. CDR3 coding DNA: TGTGCTAGTGGTTTGGACCACTTAGGGGGGAACACCATATATTTT.

This chain links TRBV29-1 with TRBJ1-2; weak D call: TRBD1 (5 bases). Trimming removed 4 bases at V and 6 bases at J, with 15 bases between. Germline V CDR1 and CDR2: SQVTM, ANQGSEA. CDR3 size: 13 residues. CDR3 DNA sequence: TGCAGCGTTGCGGCCGGGACTGTCGATGGCTACACCTTC. It encodes CSVAAGTVDGYTF.

Written as DNA, the CDR3 is TGTGCCAGCAGCTCCGGACATACGCAGTATTTT. The encoded protein is CASSSGHTQYF. The V and J genes are TRBV7-9 and TRBJ2-3; D not resolved. V lost 4 bases and J lost 7, with 6 bases in between. The CDR3 is 11 amino acids. Germline V CDR1 and CDR2: SEHNR, FQNEAQ (reference sequence). The variable domain in full, with the rest retrieved from reference TRBV7-9 and TRBJ2-3, is DTGVSQNPRHKITKRGQNVTFRCDPISEHNRLYWYRQTLGQGPEFLTYFQNEAQLEKSRLLSDRFSAERPKGSFSTLEIQRTEQGDSAMYLCASSSGHTQYFGPGTRLTVL.